This T cell receptor (beta chain) was found in a study of monozygotic twins with cystic fibrosis (dated by TCRdb to the early 2020s). Looking at the study overall: Three micrograms of fragmented DNA went through around 14 PCR cycles to produce barcoded libraries. To assess genetic influence on V and J gene usage, the study compared TCR beta repertoires within and across 16 monozygotic twin pairs with cystic fibrosis. The cohort included ten female and six male twin pairs, mostly children and adolescents, aged roughly 2.0 to 40 years with a median of roughly 9.1 years. On the day blood was drawn, the twins' weight-for-height and FEVPerc (FEV1 disease centile) were ranked against those of the roughly 1,100 cohort participants. Data for three of the twin pairs had already been reported earlier in a different context. The paper's findings and limits, for the study overall: The cohort was small, and no association was found between shared CDR3 numbers and age, concordance or disease severity. Significantly higher nucleotide-identical clonotype sharing was observed within monozygotic CF twin pairs than between unrelated CF individuals (P = 0.000026, Mann-Whitney). Simpson clonality was found to be generally low (median 0.0095), suggesting a naive-dominated repertoire, although higher clonality was observed in the most severely affected patients. V gene usage was most similar to the co-twin in 13 of 16 pairs, and J usage was most similar to the co-twin in 8 of 16 pairs, which suggests genetic constraints.

TCR beta CDR3 regions were amplified by multiplex PCR using the immunoSEQ immune profiling system, following the manufacturer's instructions. An Illumina NextSeq system was used to carry out the sequencing. Per the authors' processing: Sequence data were processed on the immunoSEQ Analyzer platform, and clonality was calculated as the square root of Simpson's index of productive rearrangements. V and J usage similarity was measured by Jensen-Shannon distance, and CDR3 generation probabilities were computed with OLGA. The immuneACCESS database (August 2020) and VDJdb (December 2020) were searched for shared CDR3 sequences. TCRdb holds this immuneACCESS table with in-frame rearrangements only. Some clones are missing; in checked studies, unresolved V genes explain under half, and the rest has no known cause. V and J calls and clone size are given by that table; D and trimming were obtained from the DNA. Here the sample has 13,000 to 15,000 clones; 85% to 90% occur a single time. The ten largest clones represent approximately 0.7% of the sample.

Of note for this clone: Its antigen is still unknown. Nothing much larger sits one base from this clone, and base qualities are not available.

The CDR3 numbers 12 residues from cysteine through phenylalanine. Just CDR3 DNA is preserved here, 36 bases in frame from base 1. From the germline V gene (reference sequence), CDR1 is LNHDA and CDR2 is SQIVND. Relative to germline, V is missing 4 bases and J is missing 4 bases, with 0 bases of the junction outside any gene match. The twin pairs came from the European Cystic Fibrosis Twin and Sibling Study Cohort, a cohort that recruited patients from about 160 CF clinics across 14 European countries. Both zygosity and CFTR genotype were checked in-house, and zygosity was tested with multiplex PCR across nine short tandem repeat loci. Each twin gave a peripheral blood sample, and clinical parameters were documented on that same day of blood sampling. Genomic DNA was isolated from peripheral blood cells with phenol/chloroform and kept in TE buffer at 4 degrees C.

The clonotype comes from a boy aged 5-17 years with cystic fibrosis. The sequencing input was blood. The V and J genes are TRBV19 and TRBJ1-2, and TRBD1 aligns with 7 junction nucleotides. The DNA reads TGTGCCAGTAGTAGACAGGGCTATGGCTACACCTTC. Its coded protein is CASSRQGYGYTF.